The TCR beta chain under discussion was sequenced for a study of cytomegalovirus exposure and HLA in healthy donors. About the study: In a previous analysis, nearly 120 million unique TCR beta sequences were found from approximately 180 million T cells. Study-level results: In a later analysis, the majority of CMV-associated beta chains seemingly showed HLA restriction. Previously analyzed data showed that most TCR beta V segments were productive at a frequency of about 87% or about 30%. Several of the most significant clusters appeared linked to common viral pathogens, based on a later analysis.

It was with 60 Vbeta and 13 Jbeta primers that the PCR ran. Assay used: immunoSEQ multiplex PCR; TCRdb lists only in-frame clones, some missing. The table has 120,000 or so clones, roughly 70% seen once; the top ten hold more than 3%. Deletions cut 3 bases from V and 4 bases from J, with 7 bases between. The CDR3 sequence is 13 residues long. Germline V gives CDR1 SEHNR, CDR2 FQNEAQ (reference sequence). Points on this clone: Its target is unknown. This same CDR3 is encoded by further DNA sequences in the sample.

This clonotype was sampled from a young man in good health and CMV-seronegative. The chain joins TRBV7-9 to TRBJ2-1; D remains unclear. Sequencing used PBMCs. CDR3 sequence: CASSLSRYNEQFF. Written as DNA, the CDR3 is TGTGCCAGCAGCTTGAGTCGATACAATGAGCAGTTCTTC. Using reference TRBV7-9 and TRBJ2-1 for the parts outside the CDR3, the full variable domain is DTGVSQNPRHKITKRGQNVTFRCDPISEHNRLYWYRQTLGQGPEFLTYFQNEAQLEKSRLLSDRFSAERPKGSFSTLEIQRTEQGDSAMYLCASSLSRYNEQFFGPGTRLTVL.